This is a list of T cell receptor beta chains from one sample in a study of shared clonotypes between healthy human individuals. Produced via immunoSEQ multiplex PCR; TCRdb's table is partial and in-frame only. The sample includes some 2,100,000 clones, approximately 94% of them seen just once. The source material was naive CD8+ T cells from PBMCs. Source of these receptors: a man between 18 and 35 years old in good health. Some clones in this sample may be carry-over from other donors' samples. The conserved cysteine and the conserved F or W are not part of the CDR3 here. Part of the rows lack a size; the others show once, few, many or a class for expanded clones.

CDR3aa: ASSYSGTGVYT
abundance: NA
v_gene: TRBV6-6

CDR3aa: ASSDSPYPNYEQY
abundance: NA
v_gene: TRBV7-2

CDR3aa: ASSPGRRGDTEAF
abundance: NA
v_gene: TRBV7-8

CDR3aa: ASSWTSGSYEQF
abundance: once
v_gene: TRBV11-3

CDR3aa: ARSTGAWEQY
abundance: NA
v_gene: TRBV19

CDR3aa: ASSPYLGGQETQY
abundance: NA
v_gene: TRBV6-5

CDR3aa: ASSLGAGLDYNEQF
abundance: NA
v_gene: TRBV27

CDR3aa: AWDREYEQY
abundance: NA
v_gene: TRBV30

CDR3aa: ASSQDGLTNEQF
abundance: NA
v_gene: TRBV4-1

CDR3aa: ASGLSGKGTGELF
abundance: NA
v_gene: TRBV28